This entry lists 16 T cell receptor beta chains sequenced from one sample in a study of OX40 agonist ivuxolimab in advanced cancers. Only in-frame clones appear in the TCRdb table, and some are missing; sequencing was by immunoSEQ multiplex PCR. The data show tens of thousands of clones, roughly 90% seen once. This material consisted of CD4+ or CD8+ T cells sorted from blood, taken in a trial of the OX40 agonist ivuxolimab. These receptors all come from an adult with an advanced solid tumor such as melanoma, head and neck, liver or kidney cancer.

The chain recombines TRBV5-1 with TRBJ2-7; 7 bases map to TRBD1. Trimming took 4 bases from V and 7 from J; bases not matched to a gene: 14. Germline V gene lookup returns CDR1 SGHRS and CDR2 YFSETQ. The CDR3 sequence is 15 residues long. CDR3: CASSPRDSGPLEQYF. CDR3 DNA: TGCGCCAGCAGCCCCAGGGACAGCGGCCCTCTAGAGCAGTACTTC. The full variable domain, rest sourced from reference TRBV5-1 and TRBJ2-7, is KAGVTQTPRYLIKTRGQQVTLSCSPISGHRSVSWYQQTPGQGLQFLFEYFSETQRNKGNFPGRFSGRQFSNSRSEMNVSTLELGDSALYLCASSPRDSGPLEQYFGPGTRLTVT.

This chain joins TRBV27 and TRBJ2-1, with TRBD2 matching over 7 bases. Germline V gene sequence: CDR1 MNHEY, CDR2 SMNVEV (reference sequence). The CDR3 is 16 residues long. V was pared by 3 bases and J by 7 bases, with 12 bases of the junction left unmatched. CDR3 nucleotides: TGTGCCAGCAGTTTCGCCGCTCCTCCGGGGGGAAATGAGCAGTTCTTC. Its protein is CASSFAAPPGGNEQFF.

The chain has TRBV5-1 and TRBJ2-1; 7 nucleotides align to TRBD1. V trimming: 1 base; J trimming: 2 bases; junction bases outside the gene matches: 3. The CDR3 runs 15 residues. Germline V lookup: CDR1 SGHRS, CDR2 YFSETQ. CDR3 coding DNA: TGCGCCAGCAGCTTGCCGACAGGGACCTACAATGAGCAGTTCTTC. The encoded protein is CASSLPTGTYNEQFF.

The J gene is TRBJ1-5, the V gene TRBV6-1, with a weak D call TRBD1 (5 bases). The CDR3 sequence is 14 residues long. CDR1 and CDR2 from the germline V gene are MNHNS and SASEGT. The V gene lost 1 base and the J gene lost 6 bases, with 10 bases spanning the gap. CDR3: CASSEGGARQPQHF. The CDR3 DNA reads TGTGCCAGCAGTGAAGGAGGGGCGCGTCAGCCCCAGCATTTT.

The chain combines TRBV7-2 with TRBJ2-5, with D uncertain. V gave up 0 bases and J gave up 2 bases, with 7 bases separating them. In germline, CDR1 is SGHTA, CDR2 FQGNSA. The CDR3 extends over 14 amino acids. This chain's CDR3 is CASSLATGQETQYF. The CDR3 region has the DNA TGTGCCAGCAGCTTAGCGACGGGTCAAGAGACCCAGTACTTC.

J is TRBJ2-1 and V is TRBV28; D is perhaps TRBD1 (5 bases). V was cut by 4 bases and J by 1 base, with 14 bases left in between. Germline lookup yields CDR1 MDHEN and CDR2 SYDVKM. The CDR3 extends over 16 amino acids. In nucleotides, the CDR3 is TGTGCCAGCAGTTCACAGGCCGGTTGGTCCTACAATGAGCAGTTCTTC. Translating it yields CASSSQAGWSYNEQFF. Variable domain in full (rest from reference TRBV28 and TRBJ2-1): DVKVTQSSRYLVKRTGEKVFLECVQDMDHENMFWYRQDPGLGLRLIYFSYDVKMKEKGDIPEGYSVSREKKERFSLILESASTNQTSMYLCASSSQAGWSYNEQFFGPGTRLTVL.

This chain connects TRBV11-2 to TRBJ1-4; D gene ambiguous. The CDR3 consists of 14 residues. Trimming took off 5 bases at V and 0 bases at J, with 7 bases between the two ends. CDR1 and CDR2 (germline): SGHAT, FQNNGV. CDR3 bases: TGTGCCAGCAGCCAACACACAACTAATGAAAAACTGTTTTTT. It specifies CASSQHTTNEKLFF.

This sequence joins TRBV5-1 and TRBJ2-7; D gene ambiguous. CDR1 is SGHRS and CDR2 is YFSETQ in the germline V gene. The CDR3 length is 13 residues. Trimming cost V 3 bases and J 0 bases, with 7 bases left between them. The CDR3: CASSSTISYEQYF. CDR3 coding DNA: TGCGCCAGCAGCTCTACTATCTCCTACGAGCAGTACTTC. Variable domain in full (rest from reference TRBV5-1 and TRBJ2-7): KAGVTQTPRYLIKTRGQQVTLSCSPISGHRSVSWYQQTPGQGLQFLFEYFSETQRNKGNFPGRFSGRQFSNSRSEMNVSTLELGDSALYLCASSSTISYEQYFGPGTRLTVT.

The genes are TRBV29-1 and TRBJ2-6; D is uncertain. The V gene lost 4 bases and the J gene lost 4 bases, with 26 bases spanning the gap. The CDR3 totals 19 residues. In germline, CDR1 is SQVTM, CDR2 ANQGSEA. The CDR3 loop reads CSVVMEKGRISSGANVLTF. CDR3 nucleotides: TGCAGCGTTGTCATGGAAAAAGGGCGAATATCGAGCGGGGCCAACGTCCTGACTTTC.

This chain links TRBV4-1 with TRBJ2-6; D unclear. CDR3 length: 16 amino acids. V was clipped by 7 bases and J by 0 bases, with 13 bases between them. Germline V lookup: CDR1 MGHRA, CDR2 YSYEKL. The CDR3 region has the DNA TGCGCCAGCACCGAAACCCCGGCCTCTGGGGCCAACGTCCTGACTTTC. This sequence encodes CASTETPASGANVLTF.

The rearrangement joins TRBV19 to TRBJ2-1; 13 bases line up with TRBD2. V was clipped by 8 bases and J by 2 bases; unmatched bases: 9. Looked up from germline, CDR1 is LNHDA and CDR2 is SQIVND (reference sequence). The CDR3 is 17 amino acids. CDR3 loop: CASYTSGRAETYNEQFF. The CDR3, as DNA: TGTGCCAGTTATACTAGCGGGAGGGCCGAAACCTACAATGAGCAGTTCTTC.

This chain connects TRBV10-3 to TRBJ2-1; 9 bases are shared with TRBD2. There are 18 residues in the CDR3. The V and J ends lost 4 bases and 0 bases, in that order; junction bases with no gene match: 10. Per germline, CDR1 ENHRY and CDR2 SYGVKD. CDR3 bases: TGTGCCATCAGTGGGCTAGCGGGAACCTACAGCTCCTACAATGAGCAGTTCTTC. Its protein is CAISGLAGTYSSYNEQFF.

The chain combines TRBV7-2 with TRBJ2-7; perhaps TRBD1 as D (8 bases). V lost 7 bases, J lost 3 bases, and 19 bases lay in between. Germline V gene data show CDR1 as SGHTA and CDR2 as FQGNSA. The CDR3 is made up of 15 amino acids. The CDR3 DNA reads TGTGCCAGCAACCCGGGGGGAGGACAGGGCTACGAGCAGTACTTC. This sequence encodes CASNPGGGQGYEQYF. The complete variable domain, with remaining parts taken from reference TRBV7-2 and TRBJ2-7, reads GAGVSQSPSNKVTEKGKDVELRCDPISGHTALYWYRQSLGQGLEFLIYFQGNSAPDKSGLPSDRFSAERTGGSVSTLTIQRTQQEDSAVYLCASNPGGGQGYEQYFGPGTRLTVT.

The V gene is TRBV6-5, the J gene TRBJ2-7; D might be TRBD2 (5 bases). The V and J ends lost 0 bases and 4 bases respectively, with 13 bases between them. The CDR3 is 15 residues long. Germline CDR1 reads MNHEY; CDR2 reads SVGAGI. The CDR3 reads CASSYSKMGRYEQYF. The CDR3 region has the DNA TGTGCCAGCAGTTACTCGAAGATGGGGAGATACGAGCAGTACTTC.

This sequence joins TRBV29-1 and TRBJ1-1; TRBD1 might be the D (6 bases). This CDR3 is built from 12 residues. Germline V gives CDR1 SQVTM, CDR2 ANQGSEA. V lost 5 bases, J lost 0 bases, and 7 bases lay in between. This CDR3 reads CSVRGLNTEAFF. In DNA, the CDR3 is TGCAGCGTTCGGGGGCTGAACACTGAAGCTTTCTTT.

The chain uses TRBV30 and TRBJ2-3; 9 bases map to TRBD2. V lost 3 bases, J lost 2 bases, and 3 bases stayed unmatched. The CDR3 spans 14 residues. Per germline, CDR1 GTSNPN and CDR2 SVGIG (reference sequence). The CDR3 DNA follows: TGTGCCTGGAGACTAGCGGGTGCCACAGATACGCAGTATTTT. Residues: CAWRLAGATDTQYF.